The entry that follows covers one T cell receptor (beta chain) sequence. Its target is unknown. This specimen belongs to a study of shared clonotypes between healthy human individuals. For the study at large: The donors, two women and three men, were aged 18 to 49. The study used three CD4 naive, three CD4 memory, two CD8 naive and one CD8 memory plate per donor.

The CD4+ fraction was divided into a CD45RA+ naive subset and a CD45RA-negative memory subset. Broader study findings: Sampling used blood alone; tissue repertoires probably differ.

This table comes from immunoSEQ multiplex PCR, and its TCRdb copy is limited to in-frame clones, with some not included. The table shows roughly 2.6 million clones, with roughly 92% occurring only once. Germline V gene lookup returns CDR1 MNHNY and CDR2 SVGAGI (reference sequence). The CDR3 has 15 amino acids. The germline V and J ends were trimmed by 5 bases and 5 bases, with 18 bases remaining between them. The material sequenced was naive CD4+ T cells sorted from blood. Subset in this sample: CD45RA+ positively selected. J is TRBJ1-1 and V is TRBV6-6; D call uncertain. This clonotype was sampled from a young man in good health. The DNA of the CDR3 is TGTGCCAGCAGTAATTTCGGGCCCCTGCAAACTGAAGCTTTCTTT. It encodes CASSNFGPLQTEAFF.